Presented here are 20 T cell receptor beta chains from one specimen sequenced in a study of tumor-infiltrating lymphocytes in primary liver carcinoma. It was from approximately 20-30 mg of unsorted bulk tissue that RNA and DNA were co-extracted. Synthesis of TCR beta cDNA was carried out from 450 to 650 ng total RNA with a constant-region primer. The TCR beta library was amplified through three nested multiplex PCR rounds in a modified ARM-PCR procedure. TRBV1-TRBV30 forward and Cbeta reverse primers drove the first two roughly 10-cycle rounds. MiXCR, applied by TCRdb to the multiplex PCR reads, yields one record per CDR3 protein. The sample carries 60,000 to 90,000 distinct CDR3 sequences, about 70% recorded once. Sequenced: liver tumor tissue from sampling region 4. The sample's subset: tumor region T4, right-lateral pole. All receptors come from a man between 40 and 49 years old with primary liver carcinoma and hepatitis B virus infection.

The gene calls are TRBV11-2 and TRBJ2-2; D unclear. There are 12 residues in the CDR3. In germline, CDR1 is SGHAT, CDR2 FQNNGV. The V and J ends lost 8 bases and 5 bases respectively, with 9 bases between them. CDR3 sequence reads: CASYTNTGELFF. The CDR3 DNA sequence: TGTGCCAGCTACACAAATACCGGGGAGCTGTTTTTT.

Turning to this clonotype: This may be a read error: a much more frequent sequence differs by one nucleotide. This chain connects TRBV7-9 to TRBJ2-3; D unresolved. The CDR3 is made up of 12 amino acids. From germline, CDR1 is SEHNR and CDR2 FQNEAQ (reference sequence). CDR3 residues: CVSNPGTDTQYF. DNA of the CDR3: TGTGTCAGCAACCCCGGGACAGATACGCAGTATTTT.

In regard to this clonotype: A read error may be the cause here, since a much bigger clone is one base away. This rearrangement joins TRBV30 to TRBJ2-7; 8 bases are a match to TRBD1. Germline V gene sequence: CDR1 GTSNPN, CDR2 SVGIG (reference sequence). V lost 1 base and J lost 6; bases outside the gene matches: 8. This CDR3 has 14 residues. The CDR3 here is CAWSDPGGGFEQYF. In DNA form, the CDR3 reads TGTGCCTGGAGTGACCCAGGGGGCGGCTTCGAGCAGTACTTC.

About this clonotype: The CDR3 does not end in the conserved phenylalanine or tryptophan, so this is likely a read error. The genes are TRBV6-6 and TRBJ1-5; unclear D gene. The J call may be incorrect, as the DNA end agrees better with TRBJ2-3. This CDR3 spans 13 amino acids. The germline V gene has CDR1 MNHNY and CDR2 SVGAGI (reference sequence). CDR3 sequence (DNA): TGTGCCAGCAGGGACGGTAGCAATCAGCCCCAGTATTTG. Encoded protein: CASRDGSNQPQYL.

As to this clonotype: A much larger clonotype is one base distant, so this may be a read error. The chain uses TRBV30 and TRBJ2-2; possibly TRBD1 for D (6 bases). This CDR3 is 18 amino acids long. Germline lookup yields CDR1 GTSNPN and CDR2 SVGIG (reference sequence). The CDR3 reads CAWSRKTGIPPYTGELLF. The CDR3 bases are TGTGCCTGGAGTCGTAAAACAGGGATCCCCCCCTACACCGGGGAGCTGCTTTTT.

Only one count was recorded for this clonotype. Mismatch with germline at one junction end may stem from a read error. This chain connects TRBV11-2 to TRBJ2-6; 7 positions agree with TRBD1. Germline V lookup: CDR1 SGHAT, CDR2 FQNNGV. This CDR3 contains 16 residues. The CDR3 coding sequence is TGCGCCAGCAGGCCGGGACAGAGACCTCGGACCAACGTCCTGACTTTC. This encodes CASRPGQRPRTNVLTF.

As concerns this clonotype: As the CDR3 is not closed by the conserved phenylalanine or tryptophan, this likely results from a read error. V usage is TRBV28 and J usage is TRBJ2-7, with a weak D call TRBD2 (6 bases). V was trimmed by 5 bases and J by 3 bases, leaving 20 bases between them. The CDR3 length is 16 residues. In germline, CDR1 is MDHEN, CDR2 SYDVKM. In nucleotides, the CDR3 is TGTGCCAGCAGTCTGTGGGGGAGGTCCCCTCACTACGAGCAGTACCTC. This encodes CASSLWGRSPHYEQYL.

This clonotype was counted at least ten times. The chain is built from TRBV23-1 and TRBJ2-1; D is unresolved. TRBV23-1 is filed as an ORF, its function uncertain. V lost 1 base and J 5 bases, leaving 9 bases between the germline ends. This CDR3 has 14 residues. CDR3 sequence (DNA): TGCGCCAGCAGTCAATTAGGCGACCACAATGAGCAGTTCTTC. Translating it yields CASSQLGDHNEQFF.

Concerning this clonotype: A clone one base away is much larger, so this may be a read error. Here the CDR3 omits its conserved ending phenylalanine or tryptophan, so a read error is the likely source. The chain couples TRBV2 to TRBJ2-7; 7 bases are a match to TRBD1. The ends lost 1 base at V and 2 bases at J; junction bases unmatched: 8. The CDR3 is made up of 16 amino acids. Per germline, CDR1 SNHLY and CDR2 FYNNEI. The chain's CDR3 is CASSEGTTGFTYEQYS. The CDR3 DNA reads TGTGCCAGCAGTGAAGGGACGACAGGGTTTACCTACGAGCAGTACTCC.

A remark on this clonotype: This may be a read error: a much more frequent sequence differs by one nucleotide. The CDR3, as DNA: TGCGCCAGCAGCCCAGGGGATGTCGATGAAAATCTGTTTTTT. Protein product: CASSPGDVDENLFF. This chain connects TRBV5-1 to TRBJ1-4; D is possibly TRBD1 (6 bases). This CDR3 spans 14 amino acids. Germline V lookup: CDR1 SGHRS, CDR2 YFSETQ.

This clonotype has just a few counts. The V call is TRBV28, the J call TRBJ2-7; the D gene is possibly TRBD2 (6 bases). The V end lost 8 bases, the J end lost 7 bases, and 15 bases lay between the germline ends. The CDR3 length is 12 residues. Germline V gene lookup returns CDR1 MDHEN and CDR2 SYDVKM. CDR3 DNA sequence: TGTGCCAGCCTCCCCGCGGCGGGGGAGCAGTACTTC. Translated, it gives CASLPAAGEQYF.

On this clonotype itself: A read error may produce the germline difference seen at one junction end. This sequence joins TRBV5-1 and TRBJ2-3, with TRBD2 matching over 8 bases. The CDR3 extends over 16 amino acids. Germline assignment: CDR1 SGHRS and CDR2 YFSETQ. The CDR3 DNA reads as TGCGCCAGCTCGACAAATAGCGGGACCCCAGCAGATAAGCAGTATTTT. This encodes CASSTNSGTPADKQYF.

The gene calls are TRBV6-2 or TRBV6-3 and TRBJ2-1; 10 nucleotides align to TRBD2. The CDR3 has 18 amino acids. Trimming took 2 bases from V and 8 from J; bases not matched to a gene: 15. CDR1 and CDR2 (germline): MNHEY, SVGEGT. CDR3 DNA: TGTGCCAGCAGTTACACCCGGACTAGCGGAAGAGGATACGATGAGCAGTTCTTC. It encodes CASSYTRTSGRGYDEQFF.

A word on this clonotype: A junction boundary mismatches the germline segment, possibly from a read error. The J gene is TRBJ2-5, the V gene TRBV29-1; TRBD2 agrees at 11 bases. The CDR3 is 15 residues long. Germline loops: CDR1 SQVTM, CDR2 ANQGSEA. CDR3 nucleotides: TGCAGCGTTAATCTGACTAGCGGGATCATGGAGACCCAGTATTTC. This gives the protein CSVNLTSGIMETQYF.

As to this clonotype: Without the conserved terminal phenylalanine or tryptophan, this CDR3 likely stems from a read error. The DNA is omitted, as the CDR3 cannot be located on it reliably, and the CDR3 follows TCRdb's listing. V and J are TRBV6-4 and TRBJ2-1. A total of 13 residues make up the CDR3, ends included. The germline CDR1 and CDR2 sequences are MRHNA and SNTAGT. CDR3 in amino acids: CASSDSEHNEQFL.

Points on this clonotype: The junction shows a germline mismatch at one end, possibly a read error. The chain combines TRBV14 with TRBJ1-2; D may be TRBD1 (6 bases). Germline values: CDR1 SGHDN, CDR2 FVKESK. The CDR3 contains 14 residues. CDR3 DNA sequence: TGTGCCAGCAGCCAATATGGGACAACCTCCCCCCTCACATTC. Translation gives CASSQYGTTSPLTF.

The rearrangement links TRBV28 to TRBJ1-2; TRBD1 matches at 7 bases. The germline gives CDR1 MDHEN, CDR2 SYDVKM. The CDR3 contains 15 residues. After removal of 4 bases from V and 4 bases from J, the junction contained 9 bases not matched to a gene. DNA for the CDR3: TGTGCCAGCAGTTCGGCGGGACAGCGATTCTATGGCTACACCTTC. Amino acids: CASSSAGQRFYGYTF.

Many counts were recorded for this clonotype. One junction end does not reproduce the germline sequence, and a read error may be involved. The V gene is TRBV29-1, the J gene TRBJ2-1; 7 nucleotides match TRBD1. Germline V gives CDR1 SQVTM, CDR2 ANQGSEA. This CDR3 contains 13 residues. CDR3 DNA sequence: TGCAGCGTCGAAGGGACAGACCACAATGAGCAGTTCTTC. Translated, it gives CSVEGTDHNEQFF.

This clonotype was recorded only once. This chain connects TRBV12-3 or TRBV12-4 to TRBJ2-1; the D gene is possibly TRBD2 (5 bases). V shed 6 bases and J shed 5 bases, with 23 bases lying between them. This CDR3 has 17 residues. The CDR3 coding sequence is TGTGCCAGCAGCTCGGTAAATTGGGAGAGGCTCCACAATGAGCAGTTCTTC. Encoded protein: CASSSVNWERLHNEQFF.

Comment on this clonotype: At one end, the junction sequence differs from germline, possibly due to a read error. The chain links TRBV28 to TRBJ2-2, with 11 positions matching TRBD1. The CDR3 is made up of 15 amino acids. Germline loops: CDR1 MDHEN, CDR2 SYDVKM. In nucleotides, the CDR3 is TGTACCAGCAGTTTCGGGGACAGGGGGACCGGGGAGCTGTTTTTT. It specifies CTSSFGDRGTGELFF.